Following are 30 T cell receptor beta chains from one sample sequenced in a study of persistence of HIV-infected CD4 T cells. Overlapping HIV-1 Gag 15-mer peptides at 0.85 to 1 ug per peptide per mL were used. Memory cells lacking CD40L and CD69 with high CD45RO were sorted. This was the immunoSEQ version 4 assay in survey mode. Assay used: immunoSEQ multiplex PCR; TCRdb lists only in-frame clones, some missing. The repertoire holds about 40,000 clones, with about 84% as singletons. Their recognized antigens are unknown. The sample consisted of CD4+ T cells sorted from PBMCs after approximately 20-hour stimulation, taken from a patient who received antiretroviral therapy. Every receptor here comes from an adult man with HIV who was CMV-seropositive.

This clone appeared a single time. The chain employs TRBV18 and TRBJ1-2; 9 nucleotides match TRBD1. Germline V gene sequence: CDR1 KGHSH, CDR2 LQKENI. This CDR3 has 16 residues. V was clipped by 2 bases and J by 0 bases; unmatched bases: 4. The CDR3 sequence: CASSPWTGVSNYGYTF. The CDR3 nucleotides are TGTGCCAGCTCACCATGGACAGGGGTATCTAACTATGGCTACACCTTC.

The chain recombines TRBV6-5 with TRBJ2-3; 10 bases match TRBD2. Trimming removed 4 bases from V and 5 bases from J; junction bases left unmatched: 3. CDR3 length equals 14 residues. In germline, CDR1 is MNHEY, CDR2 SVGAGI. The CDR3 spells CASSSRLAGDTQYF. In nucleotides, the CDR3 is TGTGCCAGCAGTTCCCGACTAGCGGGAGATACGCAGTATTTT.

The J gene is TRBJ1-1, the V gene TRBV4-1; TRBD1 might be the D (6 bases). The CDR3 is 16 residues long. V was shortened by 0 bases and J by 4 bases, with 15 bases between the two germline ends. Germline assignment: CDR1 MGHRA and CDR2 YSYEKL. CDR3 in DNA: TGCGCCAGCAGCCAAGATGGGCACAGGGTCAGCACTGAAGCTTTCTTT. The encoded protein is CASSQDGHRVSTEAFF.

The V call is TRBV19, the J call TRBJ2-1; 8 nucleotides match TRBD2. Germline trimming cut 9 bases from V and 4 bases from J; bases unmatched to any gene: 8. CDR1 is LNHDA, CDR2 SQIVND, per germline (reference sequence). The CDR3 spans 14 residues. The CDR3 DNA reads as TGTGCCAGCCGGGGGGGCTCGGCGTACAATGAGCAGTTCTTC. It yields the protein CASRGGSAYNEQFF.

This clone has a handful of counts. This chain joins TRBV12-3 or TRBV12-4 and TRBJ1-1; D is ambiguous. Trimming cost V 4 bases and J 8 bases, with 11 bases left between them. CDR3 length equals 12 residues. CDR3 residues: CASSSLDREAFF. The CDR3 DNA reads as TGTGCCAGCAGTTCGTTAGACCGGGAAGCTTTCTTT.

This clone was recorded a few times. The sample holds other DNA sequences that translate to the same CDR3. The chain employs TRBV7-2 and TRBJ2-3, with D possibly being TRBD2 (5 bases). The CDR3 covers 14 residues. The germline V and J ends were trimmed by 0 bases and 3 bases, with 7 bases remaining between them. Germline V gives CDR1 SGHTA, CDR2 FQGNSA. DNA for the CDR3: TGTGCCAGCAGCTTAGCGGGGAGAACAGATACGCAGTATTTT. Translating it yields CASSLAGRTDTQYF.

The chain couples TRBV6-5 to TRBJ2-1; a possible D gene is TRBD1 (5 bases). V shed 6 bases and J shed 10 bases, with 10 bases lying between them. Germline lookup yields CDR1 MNHEY and CDR2 SVGAGI. The CDR3 extends over 11 amino acids. The CDR3 loop reads CASSTHREQFF. The CDR3 coding sequence is TGTGCCAGCAGCACCCACAGGGAGCAGTTCTTC.

This clone was found a few times. This chain uses TRBV29-1 with TRBJ2-7, with D possibly TRBD2 on 5 matching bases. Germline CDR1 is SQVTM and CDR2 is ANQGSEA. Trimming removed 4 bases at V and 1 base at J, with 5 bases between. The CDR3 contains 11 residues. The CDR3 spells CSVAGSYEQYF. In DNA, the CDR3 is TGCAGCGTTGCGGGGTCCTACGAGCAGTACTTC.

The chain carries TRBV9 and TRBJ1-6; possible D gene TRBD1, 5 bases. Per the germline V gene, CDR1 is SGDLS and CDR2 is YYNGEE. Trimming cost V 0 bases and J 10 bases, with 14 bases left between them. The CDR3 is 15 residues long. The CDR3 here is CASSVGDGGSSPLHF. The CDR3 DNA reads TGTGCCAGCAGCGTAGGCGACGGGGGATCGTCACCCCTCCACTTT.

The chain couples TRBV6-6 to TRBJ1-3; D remains ambiguous. The germline V gene encodes CDR1 MNHNY and CDR2 SVGAGI (reference sequence). CDR3 length: 15 amino acids. V dropped 2 bases and J dropped 0 bases, with 8 bases sitting between them. CDR3 nucleotides: TGTGCCAGCAGTTACACCTTCGGCTCTGGAAACACCATATATTTT. Translated, it gives CASSYTFGSGNTIYF.

This chain connects TRBV30 to TRBJ2-6; 7 bases fit TRBD1. This CDR3 region has 15 residues. The germline V gene has CDR1 GTSNPN and CDR2 SVGIG (reference sequence). V was clipped by 3 bases and J by 4 bases; unmatched bases: 6. CDR3 coding DNA: TGTGCCTGGAGGACCCCGACAGGGGGGGCCAACGTCCTGACTTTC. Amino acid sequence: CAWRTPTGGANVLTF. Full variable domain (missing parts from reference TRBV30 and TRBJ2-6): SQTIHQWPATLVQPVGSPLSLECTVEGTSNPNLYWYRQAAGRGLQLLFYSVGIGQISSEVPQNLSASRPQDRQFILSSKKLLLSDSGFYLCAWRTPTGGANVLTFGAGSRLTVL.

The chain carries TRBV29-1 and TRBJ1-1; perhaps TRBD1 as D (6 bases). Trimming took off 4 bases at V and 1 base at J, with 22 bases between the two ends. Germline CDR1 is SQVTM and CDR2 is ANQGSEA. This CDR3 has 17 amino acids. CDR3 region: CSVVKLVRQGSNTEAFF. The DNA for the CDR3 is TGCAGCGTTGTAAAACTGGTAAGGCAGGGGTCGAACACTGAAGCTTTCTTT.

This clone appeared a single time. V gene TRBV29-1 combines with J gene TRBJ1-4; D is undetermined. The CDR3 contains 13 residues. V lost 2 bases to trimming and J lost 7 bases, with 11 bases between them. Germline CDR1 is SQVTM and CDR2 is ANQGSEA. The CDR3 region is CSVERAGGEKLFF. The CDR3 nucleotides are TGCAGCGTTGAACGAGCGGGCGGTGAAAAACTGTTTTTT.

The rearrangement links TRBV5-4 to TRBJ1-3, with D perhaps TRBD1 (6 bases). V was trimmed by 4 bases and J by 3 bases, leaving 14 bases between them. The V gene's germline CDR1 is SGHNT and CDR2 YYREEE (reference sequence). There are 15 residues in the CDR3. The CDR3 protein is CASSLVGGNGNTIYF. CDR3 nucleotide sequence: TGTGCCAGCAGCCTGGTAGGGGGGAATGGAAACACCATATATTTT.

This chain uses TRBV6-1 with TRBJ1-3; D possibly corresponds to TRBD1 (5 bases). The CDR3 length is 17 residues. Trimming stripped 2 bases from V and 4 bases from J, with 18 bases between. CDR1 and CDR2 (germline): MNHNS, SASEGT. CDR3 nucleotide sequence: TGTGCCAGCAGTGAACGCACAGATCTTAGGGGAGGAAACACCATATATTTT. It specifies CASSERTDLRGGNTIYF.

The CDR3 sequence is CAWRQGRSGNTIYF. In nucleotides, the CDR3 is TGTGCCTGGAGACAGGGGAGGTCTGGAAACACCATATATTTT. The chain recombines TRBV30 with TRBJ1-3; 7 positions match TRBD1. Looked up from germline, CDR1 is GTSNPN and CDR2 is SVGIG (reference sequence). V dropped 3 bases and J dropped 1; count of bases not matched to a gene: 3. The CDR3 runs to 14 residues.

This chain uses TRBV18 with TRBJ1-1; D uncertain. V was cut by 4 bases and J by 1 base, with 10 bases left in between. This CDR3 comprises 14 residues. From germline, CDR1 is KGHSH and CDR2 LQKENI. The CDR3 sequence is CASSLYTQNTEAFF. CDR3 DNA sequence: TGTGCCAGCTCACTTTATACCCAGAACACTGAAGCTTTCTTT.

The CDR3 protein is CASSLALRTGKNEQFF. The CDR3 DNA is TGTGCCAGCAGCTTAGCGCTTCGGACAGGGAAAAATGAGCAGTTCTTC. This chain joins TRBV7-2 and TRBJ2-1, with TRBD1 identical over 8 bases. This CDR3 has 16 residues. Unmatched junction bases numbered 8, after V lost 0 bases and J lost 7 bases. From germline, CDR1 is SGHTA and CDR2 FQGNSA.

This chain connects TRBV27 to TRBJ2-3; 9 nucleotides agree with TRBD2. Trimming removed 7 bases from V and 5 bases from J; junction bases left unmatched: 19. The CDR3 contains 18 residues. Germline lookup yields CDR1 MNHEY and CDR2 SMNVEV (reference sequence). The CDR3 reads CASKAGQFGGRAGDTQYF. The CDR3 DNA reads as TGTGCCAGCAAGGCAGGACAGTTCGGCGGGAGGGCCGGAGATACGCAGTATTTT.

This sequence joins TRBV18 and TRBJ2-2; D might be TRBD2 (5 bases). V lost 3 bases, J lost 3 bases, and 14 bases lay in between. Germline V gene lookup returns CDR1 KGHSH and CDR2 LQKENI. The CDR3 has 16 amino acids. The CDR3 DNA is TGTGCCAGCTCACCGGTCAGCGGCCGAGACACCGGGGAGCTGTTTTTT. It codes for CASSPVSGRDTGELFF.

The chain carries TRBV12-5 and TRBJ1-6, with 7 bases lining up with TRBD1. The CDR3 sequence is 19 residues long. Germline CDR1 and CDR2: LGHNT and FRNRAP. J gave up 8 bases and V 5 bases, and 21 bases lay outside the gene matches. The CDR3 is CASGPHAHTLSGGYSPLHF. The CDR3 DNA sequence: TGTGCTAGTGGTCCCCACGCCCACACTTTATCAGGGGGGTATTCACCCCTCCACTTT.

This clone was counted between two and nine times. The chain carries TRBV30 and TRBJ1-5, with a weak D call TRBD1 (5 bases). The CDR3 is made up of 13 amino acids. Deletions cut 3 bases from V and 5 bases from J, with 11 bases between. Germline V gene data show CDR1 as GTSNPN and CDR2 as SVGIG (reference sequence). The CDR3 DNA reads as TGTGCCTGGAGGCAGGGTATTGATCAGCCCCAGCATTTT. Amino acid sequence: CAWRQGIDQPQHF.

Of note for this clone: Here the CDR3 omits its conserved ending phenylalanine or tryptophan, so a read error is the likely source. It is unclear where the CDR3 begins or ends on the DNA, so no DNA is shown, and the CDR3 is as TCRdb lists it. The chain carries TRBV20-1 and TRBJ1-1. Looked up from germline, CDR1 is DFQATT and CDR2 is SNEGSKA (reference sequence). The CDR3 has 8 residues if both end residues are counted. CDR3 amino acids: CSATPGTL.

This clone is medium-sized by share. The chain links TRBV12-3 or TRBV12-4 to TRBJ1-3; no definite D call. The CDR3 totals 13 residues. Trimming removed 6 bases from V and 6 bases from J, with 12 bases in between. The CDR3 is CASSFGPQNTIYF. The CDR3 nucleotides read TGTGCCAGCAGCTTTGGCCCGCAAAACACCATATATTTT.

The chain uses TRBV6-1 and TRBJ1-1; D is uncertain. Trimming left V 2 bases short and J 1 base short, with 11 bases between. CDR1 is MNHNS, CDR2 SASEGT, per germline. The CDR3 spans 15 residues. In nucleotides, the CDR3 is TGTGCCAGCAGTGAAAGCGGGGTCCCGAACACTGAAGCTTTCTTT. Translated, it gives CASSESGVPNTEAFF.

The chain has TRBV6-1 and TRBJ1-6, with 7 bases fitting TRBD1. J lost 9 bases, V lost 3 bases, and 8 bases had no gene match. CDR1 MNHNS and CDR2 SASEGT come from the germline V gene. CDR3 length: 15 amino acids. The CDR3 coding sequence is TGTGCCAGCAGTGAGAGACAGGGCCGGAGTTCACCCCTCCACTTT. It encodes CASSERQGRSSPLHF.

The CDR3 coding sequence is TGTGCCAGCTCACCCCAGGGACAGGGCGGCACTGAAGCTTTCTTT. Its translation is CASSPQGQGGTEAFF. The genes are TRBV18 and TRBJ1-1, with 9 bases matching TRBD1. V trimming: 3 bases; J trimming: 4 bases; junction bases outside the gene matches: 6. The CDR3 totals 15 residues. The germline V gene has CDR1 KGHSH and CDR2 LQKENI.

This chain uses TRBV19 with TRBJ1-1; D gene ambiguous. The CDR3 spans 15 residues. The germline V gene has CDR1 LNHDA and CDR2 SQIVND (reference sequence). The V and J ends lost 1 base and 1 base respectively, with 10 bases between them. The chain's CDR3 is CASSIVEAPNTEAFF. CDR3 coding DNA: TGTGCCAGTAGTATAGTAGAGGCCCCGAACACTGAAGCTTTCTTT.

The chain uses TRBV3-1 (or the pseudogene TRBV3-2) and TRBJ1-1; no reliable D call. Germline loops: CDR1 LGHDT, CDR2 YNNKEL (reference sequence). V lost 2 bases and J lost 5, with 9 bases in between. The CDR3 length is 13 residues. The CDR3 reads CASSQSKGTEAFF. CDR3 coding DNA: TGTGCCAGCAGCCAATCGAAGGGAACTGAAGCTTTCTTT.

This clone was counted a few times. The V gene is TRBV7-9, the J gene TRBJ2-2; 7 bases are shared with TRBD2. The CDR3 loop spans 15 amino acids. The ends lost 2 bases at V and 7 bases at J; junction bases unmatched: 7. Germline values: CDR1 SEHNR, CDR2 FQNEAQ (reference sequence). The CDR3 DNA reads as TGTGCCAGCAGCTTACCGGGAGGAAGGGGCGGGGAGCTGTTTTTT. This translates into CASSLPGGRGGELFF.